This T cell receptor (beta chain) was sequenced for a study of human T cells and chemical hapten exposure. The CDR3 length is 17 residues. CDR1 and CDR2 from the germline V gene are MNHEY and SVGEGT. With V trimmed by 6 bases and J by 12 bases, 15 bases remained unmatched. Time point of the sample: patch test 2, 6 weeks after DPC sensitization. The treatment denotes: therapeutic diphenylcyclopropenone sensitization with weekly scalp DPC. Methods used by the authors: Across samples, TCR counts had a median of roughly 91,000 and ranged from roughly 23,224 to 690,600. TCRdb analysed the RACE reads with MiXCR anew, one entry per CDR3 protein. TCRdb, rather than the study authors, made the V and J calls. Of approximately 92,000 distinct CDR3 sequences detected, over 10% appear once; the ten largest clones hold around 3%.

This TCR came from a woman in her thirties or forties with alopecia areata. Some clones in this sample may be carry-over from other donors' samples. The chain has TRBV6-2 or TRBV6-3 and TRBJ2-1, with TRBD2 identical over 15 bases. The sample was whole blood, taken in connection with sensitization to the hapten diphenylcyclopropenone (DPC). The CDR3 DNA reads as TGTGCCAGCAGCCAGGGACTAGCGGGGGGCTATACAATGAGGCAGTTCTTC. Protein sequence: CASSQGLAGGYTMRQFF.